The rows below give T cell receptor beta chains drawn from one sample of a study of cytomegalovirus exposure and HLA in healthy donors. Using immunoSEQ multiplex PCR, the repertoire was profiled, and TCRdb retains in-frame clones only, with some absent. The sample holds about 140,000 clones, roughly 80% seen once. Input material: PBMCs. These receptors were obtained from a woman aged 40 to 49 in good health and CMV-seropositive. Each CDR3 is given with its conserved first and last residue. Fields, in order: D gene, V gene, J gene, CDR3 length, clone size, CDR3 DNA, CDR3 protein. A D gene is named only where the DNA matches it firmly. Clone size is shown for a subset of rows, as once, few, many or a class of expanded clone.

d_call: NA; v_call: TRBV10-1; j_call: TRBJ2-3; cdr3_length: 16; clone_size: NA; cdr3_nt: TGCGCCAGCAGTGAGTTCGGTTCAATACGCACAGATACGCAGTATTTT; cdr3_aa: CASSEFGSIRTDTQYF
d_call: NA; v_call: TRBV30; j_call: TRBJ2-5; cdr3_length: 12; clone_size: NA; cdr3_nt: TGTGCCTGGAGTCCTAGTGAAGAGACCCAGTACTTC; cdr3_aa: CAWSPSEETQYF
d_call: NA; v_call: TRBV18; j_call: TRBJ2-7; cdr3_length: 14; clone_size: NA; cdr3_nt: TGTGCCAGCTCACATAACCCTCAGGGCTACGAGCAGTACTTC; cdr3_aa: CASSHNPQGYEQYF
d_call: NA; v_call: TRBV25-1; j_call: TRBJ2-4; cdr3_length: 13; clone_size: NA; cdr3_nt: TGTGCCAGCAGTGAAGTCAGGGGCTACATTCAGTACTTC; cdr3_aa: CASSEVRGYIQYF
d_call: TRBD1; v_call: TRBV19; j_call: TRBJ1-6; cdr3_length: 17; clone_size: NA; cdr3_nt: TGTGCCAGTAGCATTTCACAGGGGAGCTCCTATAATTCACCCCTCCACTTT; cdr3_aa: CASSISQGSSYNSPLHF
d_call: NA; v_call: TRBV28; j_call: TRBJ2-5; cdr3_length: 12; clone_size: NA; cdr3_nt: TGTGCCAGCAGTCTCCCAGTGGAGACCCAGTACTTC; cdr3_aa: CASSLPVETQYF
d_call: TRBD2; v_call: TRBV7-9; j_call: TRBJ2-7; cdr3_length: 15; clone_size: NA; cdr3_nt: TGTTCCAGCAGCTTGCCGGGGGGGTTTTTCATCGAGCAGTACTTC; cdr3_aa: CSSSLPGGFFIEQYF
d_call: NA; v_call: TRBV28; j_call: TRBJ1-2; cdr3_length: 13; clone_size: NA; cdr3_nt: TGTGCCAGCAGTCCCGGGAGCATCTATGGCTACACCTTC; cdr3_aa: CASSPGSIYGYTF
d_call: TRBD2; v_call: TRBV28; j_call: TRBJ2-2; cdr3_length: 14; clone_size: NA; cdr3_nt: TGTGCCAGCAGGAGCGGGAGTATCACCGGGGAGCTGTTTTTT; cdr3_aa: CASRSGSITGELFF
d_call: TRBD1; v_call: TRBV7-2; j_call: TRBJ1-6; cdr3_length: 14; clone_size: NA; cdr3_nt: TGTGCCAGCAGCTCCCGACAGGGCTATTCACCCCTCCACTTT; cdr3_aa: CASSSRQGYSPLHF
d_call: TRBD2; v_call: TRBV4-2; j_call: TRBJ2-5; cdr3_length: 19; clone_size: few; cdr3_nt: TGTGCCAGCAGCCAAGATCTTAGGGGTAGCAGCGGGGGAAAAGAGACCCAGTACTTC; cdr3_aa: CASSQDLRGSSGGKETQYF
d_call: NA; v_call: TRBV11-3; j_call: TRBJ2-5; cdr3_length: 14; clone_size: NA; cdr3_nt: TGTGCCAGCAGCTTAGATCGAGCTCGAGAGACCCAGTACTTC; cdr3_aa: CASSLDRARETQYF
d_call: NA; v_call: TRBV11-2; j_call: TRBJ1-3; cdr3_length: 13; clone_size: NA; cdr3_nt: TGTGCCAGCAGGAAAACAGGGGGAAACACCATATATTTT; cdr3_aa: CASRKTGGNTIYF
d_call: NA; v_call: TRBV19; j_call: TRBJ1-1; cdr3_length: 14; clone_size: NA; cdr3_nt: TGTGCCAGTAGTATAGGAGGGGGTTCCGCCTCAGCTTTCTTT; cdr3_aa: CASSIGGGSASAFF
d_call: NA; v_call: TRBV7-2; j_call: TRBJ1-3; cdr3_length: 15; clone_size: NA; cdr3_nt: TGTGCCAGCAGCGTAGATCAGGGCTCTGGAAACACCATATATTTT; cdr3_aa: CASSVDQGSGNTIYF
d_call: NA; v_call: TRBV11-3; j_call: TRBJ2-1; cdr3_length: 13; clone_size: NA; cdr3_nt: TGTGCCAGCAGCTCCTTCAGGGGCGATGAGCAGTTCTTC; cdr3_aa: CASSSFRGDEQFF
d_call: TRBD2; v_call: TRBV29-1; j_call: TRBJ2-3; cdr3_length: 15; clone_size: NA; cdr3_nt: TGCAGCGTTGACGGGCTAGCGGGAGCCACAGATACGCAGTATTTT; cdr3_aa: CSVDGLAGATDTQYF
d_call: NA; v_call: TRBV5-1; j_call: TRBJ2-3; cdr3_length: 15; clone_size: NA; cdr3_nt: TGCGCCAGCAGCCAATGGACAGAAAACACAGATACGCAGTATTTT; cdr3_aa: CASSQWTENTDTQYF
d_call: TRBD2; v_call: TRBV2; j_call: TRBJ2-3; cdr3_length: 17; clone_size: NA; cdr3_nt: TGTGCCAGCAGTGAAGCGCTTCTAGCGGGGGACCTAGATACGCAGTATTTT; cdr3_aa: CASSEALLAGDLDTQYF
d_call: TRBD2; v_call: TRBV15; j_call: TRBJ2-1; cdr3_length: 14; clone_size: few; cdr3_nt: TGTGCCACCAGCCCTCGGACTAGCCAGGGTGAGCAGTTCTTC; cdr3_aa: CATSPRTSQGEQFF
d_call: NA; v_call: TRBV29-1; j_call: TRBJ2-5; cdr3_length: 14; clone_size: NA; cdr3_nt: TGCAGCGTTCTTCGGACGGACTACCAAGAGACCCAGTACTTC; cdr3_aa: CSVLRTDYQETQYF
d_call: NA; v_call: TRBV29-1; j_call: TRBJ1-2; cdr3_length: 11; clone_size: NA; cdr3_nt: TGCAGCGTTGAATCACAGGATGGCTACACCTTC; cdr3_aa: CSVESQDGYTF
d_call: NA; v_call: TRBV10-2; j_call: TRBJ2-2; cdr3_length: 16; clone_size: NA; cdr3_nt: TGCGCCAGCCTAGAAGTCCAACTGAAAGCCACCGGGGAGCTGTTTTTT; cdr3_aa: CASLEVQLKATGELFF
d_call: TRBD1; v_call: TRBV5-4; j_call: TRBJ2-2; cdr3_length: 15; clone_size: NA; cdr3_nt: TGTGCCAGCAGCCAAAACAGGGGGCAGGGCGGGGAGCTGTTTTTT; cdr3_aa: CASSQNRGQGGELFF
d_call: TRBD1; v_call: TRBV19; j_call: TRBJ1-2; cdr3_length: 15; clone_size: NA; cdr3_nt: TGTGCCAGTGCCCCGGACAGGGGGCCCTCCTATGGCTACACCTTC; cdr3_aa: CASAPDRGPSYGYTF
d_call: NA; v_call: TRBV28; j_call: TRBJ2-1; cdr3_length: 13; clone_size: once; cdr3_nt: TGTGCCAGCAGTTTACGGAGGGGCAATGAGCAGTTCTTC; cdr3_aa: CASSLRRGNEQFF
d_call: NA; v_call: TRBV2; j_call: TRBJ2-1; cdr3_length: 16; clone_size: NA; cdr3_nt: TGTGCCAGCAGTGAAGAGGGTGGGAGCTCCTACAATGAGCAGTTCTTC; cdr3_aa: CASSEEGGSSYNEQFF
d_call: NA; v_call: TRBV7-9; j_call: TRBJ2-1; cdr3_length: 15; clone_size: NA; cdr3_nt: TGTGCCAGCAGCCCCAGGGGTAGCTCCTACAATGAGCAGTTCTTC; cdr3_aa: CASSPRGSSYNEQFF
d_call: NA; v_call: TRBV10-3; j_call: TRBJ2-7; cdr3_length: 14; clone_size: NA; cdr3_nt: TGTGCCACAATAGGGGAACTAAGCTCCTACGAGCAGTACTTC; cdr3_aa: CATIGELSSYEQYF
d_call: NA; v_call: TRBV7-2; j_call: TRBJ1-2; cdr3_length: 12; clone_size: NA; cdr3_nt: TGTGCCAGCAGCCTCCCGACAGATGGCTACACCTTC; cdr3_aa: CASSLPTDGYTF
d_call: NA; v_call: TRBV5-4; j_call: TRBJ1-6; cdr3_length: 19; clone_size: NA; cdr3_nt: TGTGCCAGCAGCTTCACCCGAGGAAGGGACAAGGTTCGGTATTCACCCCTCCACTTT; cdr3_aa: CASSFTRGRDKVRYSPLHF
d_call: NA; v_call: TRBV28; j_call: TRBJ1-1; cdr3_length: 15; clone_size: NA; cdr3_nt: TGTGCCAGCAGCCAAGCCGGACTGAAGAACACTGAAGCTTTCTTT; cdr3_aa: CASSQAGLKNTEAFF
d_call: NA; v_call: TRBV5-1; j_call: TRBJ2-7; cdr3_length: 15; clone_size: once; cdr3_nt: TGCGCCAGCAGCTTGGATGGGGGCCGTTTCTACGAGCAGTACTTC; cdr3_aa: CASSLDGGRFYEQYF
d_call: TRBD2; v_call: TRBV6-6; j_call: TRBJ2-7; cdr3_length: 13; clone_size: NA; cdr3_nt: TGTGCCAGCAGTTACGGGGACTACCACGAGCAGTACTTC; cdr3_aa: CASSYGDYHEQYF
d_call: TRBD2; v_call: TRBV28; j_call: TRBJ2-7; cdr3_length: 15; clone_size: NA; cdr3_nt: TGTGCCAGCAGTTTGGGGACTAGCGGGAGCTACGAGCAGTACTTC; cdr3_aa: CASSLGTSGSYEQYF
d_call: NA; v_call: TRBV4-3; j_call: TRBJ1-3; cdr3_length: 15; clone_size: NA; cdr3_nt: TGCGCCAGCAGCCAAGATGCCGGGGCTGGAAACACCATATATTTT; cdr3_aa: CASSQDAGAGNTIYF
d_call: NA; v_call: TRBV19; j_call: TRBJ2-1; cdr3_length: 12; clone_size: NA; cdr3_nt: TGTGCCAGTAGACAATGGTTGACAGGTACGATCTTC; cdr3_aa: CASRQWLTGTIF
d_call: TRBD2; v_call: TRBV28; j_call: TRBJ2-3; cdr3_length: 17; clone_size: NA; cdr3_nt: TGTGCCAGCAGTTTAACCCCACGGCGGGGGGTGACAGATACGCAGTATTTT; cdr3_aa: CASSLTPRRGVTDTQYF
d_call: NA; v_call: TRBV30; j_call: TRBJ2-1; cdr3_length: 16; clone_size: NA; cdr3_nt: TGTGCCTGGAGCGTACCCGTGCGGAACTATTACAATGAGCAGTTCTTC; cdr3_aa: CAWSVPVRNYYNEQFF
d_call: NA; v_call: TRBV27; j_call: TRBJ2-7; cdr3_length: 16; clone_size: NA; cdr3_nt: TGTGCCAGCAGTGGGGGGGCGGGACGCACGACCTACGAGCAGTACTTC; cdr3_aa: CASSGGAGRTTYEQYF
d_call: TRBD1; v_call: TRBV5-4; j_call: TRBJ2-6; cdr3_length: 16; clone_size: NA; cdr3_nt: TGTGCCAGCAGCCCCTCGACAGGGCAGGGGGCCAACGTCCTGACTTTC; cdr3_aa: CASSPSTGQGANVLTF
d_call: NA; v_call: TRBV5-6; j_call: TRBJ2-1; cdr3_length: 16; clone_size: NA; cdr3_nt: TGTGCCAGCAGCTTCTGGGGGGACAGCTCCTACAATGAGCAGTTCTTC; cdr3_aa: CASSFWGDSSYNEQFF
d_call: NA; v_call: TRBV18; j_call: TRBJ2-7; cdr3_length: 14; clone_size: NA; cdr3_nt: TGTGCCAGCTCTTCTGGAGTAGTAGGCTACGAGCAGTACTTC; cdr3_aa: CASSSGVVGYEQYF
d_call: TRBD1; v_call: TRBV28; j_call: TRBJ1-5; cdr3_length: 14; clone_size: NA; cdr3_nt: TGTGCCAGCGGCCCGACAGGGAGATATCAGCCCCAGCATTTT; cdr3_aa: CASGPTGRYQPQHF
d_call: TRBD2; v_call: TRBV7-9; j_call: TRBJ2-1; cdr3_length: 15; clone_size: once; cdr3_nt: TGTGCCAGCAGACTACTAGCGGGGGCGGGAGATGAGCAGTTCTTC; cdr3_aa: CASRLLAGAGDEQFF
d_call: TRBD1; v_call: TRBV5-1; j_call: TRBJ2-7; cdr3_length: 16; clone_size: NA; cdr3_nt: TGCGCCAGCAGCCTTCGACAGGGGGGGGGCAGTCCCGAGCAGTACTTC; cdr3_aa: CASSLRQGGGSPEQYF
d_call: NA; v_call: TRBV29-1; j_call: TRBJ1-5; cdr3_length: 13; clone_size: NA; cdr3_nt: TGCAGCGTTGAAGTAGGGGGAAATCAGCCCCAGCATTTT; cdr3_aa: CSVEVGGNQPQHF
d_call: TRBD1; v_call: TRBV5-4; j_call: TRBJ2-3; cdr3_length: 16; clone_size: once; cdr3_nt: TGTGCCAGCAGCTTGGAGGAGACAGGGTCAACAGATACGCAGTATTTT; cdr3_aa: CASSLEETGSTDTQYF
d_call: NA; v_call: TRBV21-1; j_call: TRBJ2-2; cdr3_length: 17; clone_size: NA; cdr3_nt: TGTGCCAGCACCACCGTCACGCTCCTCACAAACACCGGGGAGCTGTTTTTT; cdr3_aa: CASTTVTLLTNTGELFF
d_call: NA; v_call: TRBV18; j_call: TRBJ1-1; cdr3_length: 14; clone_size: NA; cdr3_nt: TGTGCCAGCTCCCTAAAACAGGGGAACACTGAAGCTTTCTTT; cdr3_aa: CASSLKQGNTEAFF
d_call: NA; v_call: TRBV10-2; j_call: TRBJ1-5; cdr3_length: 14; clone_size: few; cdr3_nt: TGCGCCAGCGGTGGCGGCCGTCCCGGCCAGCCCCAGCATTTT; cdr3_aa: CASGGGRPGQPQHF